Listed here are 14 T cell receptor beta chains from one sample, sequenced in a study of PD-1 blockade in classical Hodgkin lymphoma. The repertoire was sequenced with immunoSEQ multiplex PCR; TCRdb's copy has only in-frame clones and lacks some. Among about 40,000 clones listed, more than 70% were seen once. Every patient had relapsed following autologous stem cell transplantation, and cohorts differed in brentuximab vedotin exposure. The material sequenced was peripheral blood mononuclear cells (PBMCs), taken at baseline. These receptors were taken from a human donor with classical Hodgkin lymphoma.

The V call is TRBV7-9, the J call TRBJ2-7; D perhaps matches TRBD1 (6 bases). V lost 2 bases, J lost 1 base, and 9 bases lay in between. Looked up from germline, CDR1 is SEHNR and CDR2 is FQNEAQ (reference sequence). The CDR3 is 14 residues long. The CDR3 reads CASSLPQGSYEQYF. The CDR3 region has the DNA TGTGCCAGCAGCTTACCCCAGGGGTCCTACGAGCAGTACTTC.

The CDR3 loop reads CASSDFGGIQYF. CDR3 bases: TGTGCCAGCAGTGATTTTGGCGGCATTCAGTACTTC. The gene calls are TRBV6-1 and TRBJ2-4; D not resolved. Trimming cost V 3 bases and J 9 bases, with 9 bases left between them. Looked up from germline, CDR1 is MNHNS and CDR2 is SASEGT. This CDR3 contains 12 residues.

This clone was detected only once. V and J are TRBV5-4 and TRBJ2-1; maybe TRBD2 (7 bases). This CDR3 has 16 amino acids. V lost 0 bases to trimming and J lost 1 base, with 11 bases between them. CDR1 and CDR2 from the germline V gene are SGHNT and YYREEE (reference sequence). The chain's CDR3 is CASSLGGGKSYNEQFF. The CDR3 nucleotides are TGTGCCAGCAGCTTGGGGGGGGGCAAGTCCTACAATGAGCAGTTCTTC.

V gene TRBV5-1 combines with J gene TRBJ1-2, with D possibly matching TRBD1 (5 bases). The CDR3 covers 13 residues. Trimming pared 3 bases from V and 8 bases from J, leaving 14 bases between. Per the germline V gene, CDR1 is SGHRS and CDR2 is YFSETQ. The CDR3 nucleotides read TGCGCCAGCAGCTCGGGACCCTCGTCGGGCTACACCTTC. This gives the protein CASSSGPSSGYTF. Full variable domain (remainder filled in from reference TRBV5-1 and TRBJ1-2): KAGVTQTPRYLIKTRGQQVTLSCSPISGHRSVSWYQQTPGQGLQFLFEYFSETQRNKGNFPGRFSGRQFSNSRSEMNVSTLELGDSALYLCASSSGPSSGYTFGSGTRLTVV.

This clone was recorded only once. The genes are TRBV15 and TRBJ2-6; D ambiguous. There are 15 residues in the CDR3. The V end lost 5 bases, the J end lost 0 bases, and 8 bases lay between the germline ends. CDR1 is LNHNV, CDR2 YYDKDF, per germline (reference sequence). This chain's CDR3 is CATSGRTSGANVLTF. In nucleotides, the CDR3 is TGTGCCACCAGCGGTCGGACCTCTGGGGCCAACGTCCTGACTTTC.

The V and J genes are TRBV4-1 and TRBJ1-2; weak D call: TRBD1 (6 bases). V was cut by 6 bases and J by 0 bases, with 17 bases left in between. The CDR3 is 16 residues long. Germline loops: CDR1 MGHRA, CDR2 YSYEKL. As DNA, the CDR3 is TGCGCCAGCAGTGCCCGGACAGACACTTCTAACTATGGCTACACCTTC. This sequence encodes CASSARTDTSNYGYTF.

This rearrangement joins TRBV13 to TRBJ1-1; maybe TRBD1 (5 bases). The V end was cut by 3 bases, the J end by 4 bases, with 12 bases between. The CDR3 consists of 14 residues. Germline values: CDR1 PRHDT, CDR2 FYEKMQ (reference sequence). CDR3 nucleotides: TGTGCCAGCAGCTTCGGGGGTAGGGGCACTGAAGCTTTCTTT. Protein product: CASSFGGRGTEAFF. The variable domain in full, completed from reference TRBV13 and TRBJ1-1, reads AAGVIQSPRHLIKEKRETATLKCYPIPRHDTVYWYQQGPGQDPQFLISFYEKMQSDKGSIPDRFSAQQFSDYHSELNMSSLELGDSALYFCASSFGGRGTEAFFGQGTRLTVV.

The chain recombines TRBV6-1 with TRBJ2-3, with D perhaps matching TRBD1 (6 bases). Germline CDR1 MNHNS, CDR2 SASEGT. V was cut by 6 bases and J by 0 bases, with 13 bases left in between. The CDR3 runs to 15 residues. The CDR3 DNA reads as TGTGCCAGCAGCTTCAGGGGCGCTAGCACAGATACGCAGTATTTT. Translation gives CASSFRGASTDTQYF.

The chain uses TRBV4-3 and TRBJ1-4; the match to TRBD1 covers 7 bases. The CDR3 covers 14 residues. V lost 4 bases and J lost 6; bases outside the gene matches: 5. Germline-derived CDR1 and CDR2 are LGHNA and YSLEER. CDR3 residues: CASSPLGGYEKLFF. The CDR3 coding sequence is TGCGCCAGCAGCCCCTTAGGGGGCTATGAAAAACTGTTTTTT.

The chain joins TRBV11-2 to TRBJ2-3; no firm D call. V gave up 0 bases and J gave up 7 bases, with 8 bases separating them. Looked up from germline, CDR1 is SGHAT and CDR2 is FQNNGV. The CDR3 extends over 13 amino acids. The CDR3: CASSLEAPNTQYF. The CDR3 DNA reads as TGTGCCAGCAGCTTAGAGGCGCCTAATACGCAGTATTTT. Full variable domain (missing parts from reference TRBV11-2 and TRBJ2-3): EAGVAQSPRYKIIEKRQSVAFWCNPISGHATLYWYQQILGQGPKLLIQFQNNGVVDDSQLPKDRFSAERLKGVDSTLKIQPAKLEDSAVYLCASSLEAPNTQYFGPGTRLTVL.

The chain recombines TRBV4-1 with TRBJ2-5; TRBD2 matches at 11 bases. The V and J ends lost 3 bases and 4 bases, in that order; junction bases with no gene match: 4. CDR1 is MGHRA, CDR2 YSYEKL, per germline. The CDR3 consists of 15 residues. The CDR3 reads CASSQLAGGGETQYF. CDR3 bases: TGCGCCAGCAGCCAGCTAGCGGGGGGAGGAGAGACCCAGTACTTC.

V gene TRBV4-1 combines with J gene TRBJ1-2; 7 bases fit TRBD1. V lost 1 base to trimming and J lost 4 bases; unmatched junction nucleotides: 9. The length of the CDR3 is 16 residues. The germline V gene has CDR1 MGHRA and CDR2 YSYEKL. The CDR3 region has the DNA TGCGCCAGCAGCCAAGTTTGGACAGGAGACTTCTATGGCTACACCTTC. This encodes CASSQVWTGDFYGYTF.

The rearrangement joins TRBV4-3 to TRBJ2-7; possibly TRBD1 for D (5 bases). In germline, CDR1 is LGHNA, CDR2 YSLEER. CDR3 length equals 17 residues. With 1 base removed from V and 6 bases from J, the gap between germline ends came to 22 bases. CDR3 amino acids: CASSQVRTRQANGEQYF. CDR3 coding DNA: TGCGCCAGCAGCCAAGTCCGGACACGACAAGCGAACGGCGAGCAGTACTTC.

The V call is TRBV7-9, the J call TRBJ2-5, with TRBD1 matching over 8 bases. This CDR3 comprises 14 residues. With 3 bases clipped from V and 5 bases from J, the junction kept 5 bases outside the gene matches. In germline, CDR1 is SEHNR, CDR2 FQNEAQ (reference sequence). The CDR3, as DNA: TGTGCCAGCAGCTTTAGGACAGGGAAGGAGACCCAGTACTTC. Translating gives CASSFRTGKETQYF.